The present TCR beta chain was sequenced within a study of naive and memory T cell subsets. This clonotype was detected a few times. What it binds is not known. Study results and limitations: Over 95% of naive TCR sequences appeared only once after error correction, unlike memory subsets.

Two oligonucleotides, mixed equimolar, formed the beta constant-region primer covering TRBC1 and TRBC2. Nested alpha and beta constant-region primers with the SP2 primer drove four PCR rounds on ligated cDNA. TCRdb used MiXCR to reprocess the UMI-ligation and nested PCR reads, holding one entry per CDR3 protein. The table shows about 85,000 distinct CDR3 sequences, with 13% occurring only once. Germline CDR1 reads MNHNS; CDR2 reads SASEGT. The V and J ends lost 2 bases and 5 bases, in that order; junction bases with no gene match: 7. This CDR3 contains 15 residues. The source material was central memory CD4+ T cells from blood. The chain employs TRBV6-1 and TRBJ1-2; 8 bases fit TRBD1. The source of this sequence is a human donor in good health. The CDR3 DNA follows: TGTGCCAGCAGTGAAAAACCAGGGGGCGGATATGGCTACACCTTC. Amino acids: CASSEKPGGGYGYTF.